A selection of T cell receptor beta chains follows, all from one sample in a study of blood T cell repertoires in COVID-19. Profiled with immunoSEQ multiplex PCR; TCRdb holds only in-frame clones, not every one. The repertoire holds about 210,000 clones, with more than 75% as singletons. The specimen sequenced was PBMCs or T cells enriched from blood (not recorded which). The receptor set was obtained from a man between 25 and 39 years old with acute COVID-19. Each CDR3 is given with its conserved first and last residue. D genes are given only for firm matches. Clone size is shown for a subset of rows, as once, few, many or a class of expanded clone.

cdr3_nt: TGTGCCAGCAGTTTGCATCGACCGACAGGGGGGTTCAATGAGCAGTTCTTC
cdr3_aa: CASSLHRPTGGFNEQFF
clone_size: few
d_call: TRBD1
cdr3_length: 17
v_call: TRBV28
j_call: TRBJ2-1

cdr3_nt: TGCGCCAGCAGCCCCGGACAGGGGAACACCGGGGAGCTGTTTTTT
cdr3_aa: CASSPGQGNTGELFF
clone_size: -
d_call: TRBD1
cdr3_length: 15
v_call: TRBV5-1
j_call: TRBJ2-2

cdr3_nt: TGTGCCAGCAGCCTTCGGGTTAGCACAGATACGCAGTATTTT
cdr3_aa: CASSLRVSTDTQYF
clone_size: -
d_call: -
cdr3_length: 14
v_call: TRBV3-1/TRBV3-2
j_call: TRBJ2-3

cdr3_nt: TGTGCTAGTGCCCACCCAGGGGGCGGCGTCGTCGGTGAGCAGTACTTC
cdr3_aa: CASAHPGGGVVGEQYF
clone_size: -
d_call: TRBD1
cdr3_length: 16
v_call: TRBV12-5
j_call: TRBJ2-7

cdr3_nt: TGTGCCATCAGCCGAGACGGGATTAGCTCTGGAAACACCATATATTTT
cdr3_aa: CAISRDGISSGNTIYF
clone_size: -
d_call: -
cdr3_length: 16
v_call: TRBV10-3
j_call: TRBJ1-3

cdr3_nt: TGTGCCAGCAGTTACGTGCGAGGGACCCAGTACTTC
cdr3_aa: CASSYVRGTQYF
clone_size: -
d_call: -
cdr3_length: 12
v_call: TRBV6-2/TRBV6-3
j_call: TRBJ2-5

cdr3_nt: TGTGCCAGCAGCCACTACAGGGGGCAATTCGACGAGCAGTACTTC
cdr3_aa: CASSHYRGQFDEQYF
clone_size: -
d_call: TRBD1
cdr3_length: 15
v_call: TRBV7-9
j_call: TRBJ2-7

cdr3_nt: TGTGCCAGCCCGGTGGGGCAAAACCAAGAGACCCAGTACTTC
cdr3_aa: CASPVGQNQETQYF
clone_size: -
d_call: -
cdr3_length: 14
v_call: TRBV27
j_call: TRBJ2-5

cdr3_nt: TGTGCCATCAGTGAGACTGTTAACTATGGCTACACCTTC
cdr3_aa: CAISETVNYGYTF
clone_size: -
d_call: -
cdr3_length: 13
v_call: TRBV10-3
j_call: TRBJ1-2

cdr3_nt: TGTGCCAGCAGTCACCTAGTTCAGCCCCAGCATTTT
cdr3_aa: CASSHLVQPQHF
clone_size: -
d_call: -
cdr3_length: 12
v_call: TRBV6-6
j_call: TRBJ1-5

cdr3_nt: TGTGCCAGCTCACCGCGACAGGGGTCTTTTGCAACTAATGAAAAACTGTTTTTT
cdr3_aa: CASSPRQGSFATNEKLFF
clone_size: -
d_call: TRBD1
cdr3_length: 18
v_call: TRBV18
j_call: TRBJ1-4

cdr3_nt: TGCGCCAGCAGTCGAGGACAGGACACTAACTATGGCTACACCTTC
cdr3_aa: CASSRGQDTNYGYTF
clone_size: once
d_call: TRBD1
cdr3_length: 15
v_call: TRBV5-1
j_call: TRBJ1-2

cdr3_nt: TGTGCCAGCAGCCCCCAGGGGGGAGGCACTGAAGCTTTCTTT
cdr3_aa: CASSPQGGGTEAFF
clone_size: -
d_call: TRBD1
cdr3_length: 14
v_call: TRBV7-3
j_call: TRBJ1-1

cdr3_nt: TGTGCCACCAGCCGAGAGGACAGTCACCAAGAGACCCAGTACTTC
cdr3_aa: CATSREDSHQETQYF
clone_size: -
d_call: -
cdr3_length: 15
v_call: TRBV15
j_call: TRBJ2-5

cdr3_nt: TGTGCCAGCAGCACGAGTATTAGACTAGCGGGGGGTCTGGAGACCCAGTACTTC
cdr3_aa: CASSTSIRLAGGLETQYF
clone_size: -
d_call: TRBD2
cdr3_length: 18
v_call: TRBV7-6
j_call: TRBJ2-5

cdr3_nt: TGTGCCAGCAGAGCGACAGGGGAGGCGTCACCCCTCCACTTT
cdr3_aa: CASRATGEASPLHF
clone_size: -
d_call: TRBD1
cdr3_length: 14
v_call: TRBV6-5
j_call: TRBJ1-6

cdr3_nt: TGTGCCAGCAGTTACTCTAGTAGCCCAAATCAGCCCCAGCATTTT
cdr3_aa: CASSYSSSPNQPQHF
clone_size: few
d_call: -
cdr3_length: 15
v_call: TRBV6-5
j_call: TRBJ1-5

cdr3_nt: TGTGCCAGCATCGAATGGGACACAGATAATTCACCCCTCCACTTT
cdr3_aa: CASIEWDTDNSPLHF
clone_size: -
d_call: -
cdr3_length: 15
v_call: TRBV6-5
j_call: TRBJ1-6

cdr3_nt: TGTGCCAGCACGTCGACTAGCGGGGGGCGGCAAGAGACCCAGTACTTC
cdr3_aa: CASTSTSGGRQETQYF
clone_size: -
d_call: TRBD2
cdr3_length: 16
v_call: TRBV7-6
j_call: TRBJ2-5

cdr3_nt: TGTGCCACCAGCGGGGGCGTCGGGGCTGAAGCTTTCTTT
cdr3_aa: CATSGGVGAEAFF
clone_size: -
d_call: -
cdr3_length: 13
v_call: TRBV15
j_call: TRBJ1-1